Following are 32 T cell receptor beta chains from one sample sequenced in a study of T cell repertoires in cytomegalovirus infection. MiXCR, applied by TCRdb to the reads, yields one record per CDR3 protein. Of approximately 250,000 distinct CDR3 sequences in the sample, approximately 9.1% were seen once. The sequenced material came from PBMCs. These TCRs come from a human donor in good health (CMV status not recorded). Some clones in this sample may be carry-over from other donors' samples.

The chain combines TRBV12-3 or TRBV12-4 with TRBJ1-2; D gene unclear. The CDR3 consists of 16 residues. The V gene lost 5 bases and the J gene lost 0 bases, with 16 bases spanning the gap. CDR3 sequence (DNA): TGTGCCAGCAGTCCCCATGGGTCAGGATCTAACTATGGCTACACCTTC. Its protein is CASSPHGSGSNYGYTF.

In this sample, this clonotype turned up many times. The genes are TRBV7-6 and TRBJ2-5; 8 bases agree with TRBD2. Looked up from germline, CDR1 is SGHVS and CDR2 is FNYEAQ. This CDR3 has 14 amino acids. V dropped 2 bases and J dropped 3; count of bases not matched to a gene: 2. CDR3 protein: CASSLTGREETQYF. The CDR3 coding sequence is TGTGCCAGCAGCTTAACCGGGAGGGAAGAGACCCAGTACTTC.

This clonotype was seen many times. This sequence joins TRBV7-2 and TRBJ2-7; 7 bases match TRBD1. The V and J ends lost 4 bases and 1 base, in that order; junction bases with no gene match: 10. CDR3 length: 16 residues. CDR1 and CDR2 (germline): SGHTA, FQGNSA. The CDR3, as DNA: TGTGCCAGCAGCTCATCCTCTGGGACAGCTTCCTACGAGCAGTACTTC. Protein product: CASSSSSGTASYEQYF.

This clonotype was found many times. The rearrangement joins TRBV7-2 to TRBJ2-7, with no clear D. The germline V gene has CDR1 SGHTA and CDR2 FQGNSA. The CDR3 loop spans 13 amino acids. V gave up 5 bases and J gave up 0 bases, with 8 bases separating them. The CDR3 loop is CASSPLGSYEQYF. The CDR3 region has the DNA TGTGCCAGCAGCCCCCTCGGCTCCTACGAGCAGTACTTC.

Many counts were recorded for this clonotype. The J gene is TRBJ1-1, the V gene TRBV28; 9 bases are shared with TRBD1. The germline V gene encodes CDR1 MDHEN and CDR2 SYDVKM. The CDR3 has 18 residues. V lost 8 bases and J lost 5; bases outside the gene matches: 21. The chain's CDR3 is CASLPIKGQGRGGTEAFF. The CDR3 DNA follows: TGTGCCAGCCTCCCCATAAAGGGACAGGGTCGTGGGGGGACTGAAGCTTTCTTT. Complete variable domain (other parts from reference TRBV28 and TRBJ1-1): DVKVTQSSRYLVKRTGEKVFLECVQDMDHENMFWYRQDPGLGLRLIYFSYDVKMKEKGDIPEGYSVSREKKERFSLILESASTNQTSMYLCASLPIKGQGRGGTEAFFGQGTRLTVV.

The chain carries TRBV30 and TRBJ2-3; D assignment may be TRBD1 or TRBD2 (6 bases each). Germline V lookup: CDR1 GTSNPN, CDR2 SVGIG (reference sequence). V lost 0 bases to trimming and J lost 1 base, with 17 bases between them. This CDR3 is built from 17 residues. The CDR3 sequence: CAWSVLGGRRGTDTQYF. The CDR3 DNA reads TGTGCCTGGAGTGTACTGGGGGGCCGCAGGGGCACAGATACGCAGTATTTT.

This chain joins TRBV29-1 and TRBJ1-1; D remains ambiguous. Trimming left V 5 bases short and J 11 bases short, with 9 bases between. Germline CDR1 reads SQVTM; CDR2 reads ANQGSEA. The CDR3 has 9 residues. The CDR3 DNA is TGCAGCGTTAGTGACGGGGCTTTCTTT. Residues: CSVSDGAFF.

This clonotype turned up a few times. This chain uses TRBV30 with TRBJ2-7; 11 positions match TRBD1. This CDR3 contains 15 residues. The germline V gene encodes CDR1 GTSNPN and CDR2 SVGIG (reference sequence). Trimming removed 3 bases from V and 3 bases from J; junction bases left unmatched: 7. CDR3 protein: CAWSPGQGGRYEQYF. The CDR3 bases are TGTGCCTGGAGCCCGGGACAGGGGGGACGCTACGAGCAGTACTTC.

This clonotype showed up many times. J is TRBJ1-1 and V is TRBV5-1, with 9 nucleotides matching TRBD1. In germline, CDR1 is SGHRS, CDR2 YFSETQ. The CDR3 spans 16 residues. V shed 4 bases, J shed 6 bases, and the junction held 13 bases outside the gene matches. CDR3 bases: TGCGCCAGCAGCGGACAATCCGGGACAGGGTGGGCTGAAGCTTTCTTT. It specifies CASSGQSGTGWAEAFF.

This clonotype was counted a few times. Here the CDR3 DNA reads TGTGCCAGCAGTTACACCTCTCCAAGGGGCGCCAACACCGGGGAGCTGTTTTTT. This gives the protein CASSYTSPRGANTGELFF. The gene calls are TRBV6-8 and TRBJ2-2; perhaps TRBD1 as D (5 bases). The length of the CDR3 is 18 residues. The germline gives CDR1 MNHGY, CDR2 SAAAGT. The V gene lost 2 bases and the J gene lost 2 bases, with 18 bases spanning the gap.

The rearrangement links TRBV20-1 to TRBJ2-5; TRBD1 or TRBD2 may be the D gene (5 bases each). This CDR3 has 15 residues. V shed 6 bases and J shed 2 bases, with 19 bases lying between them. The germline V gene encodes CDR1 DFQATT and CDR2 SNEGSKA (reference sequence). The DNA for the CDR3 is TGCAGTGCCCCGGGGTTGGGGCGGGCTCAAGAGACCCAGTACTTC. This translates into CSAPGLGRAQETQYF.

V usage is TRBV11-2 and J usage is TRBJ2-5, with D perhaps matching TRBD1 or TRBD2 (5 bases each). This CDR3 is 14 amino acids long. Germline CDR1 reads SGHAT; CDR2 reads FQNNGV. V dropped 1 base and J dropped 5 bases, with 11 bases sitting between them. CDR3 DNA: TGTGCCAGCAGCTTAGTTCGGGGCGAGGAGACCCAGTACTTC. It specifies CASSLVRGEETQYF.

This clonotype came up many times. The rearrangement joins TRBV11-3 to TRBJ1-1; 7 bases fit TRBD1. Germline loops: CDR1 SGHNT, CDR2 YENEEA. Unmatched junction bases numbered 7, after V lost 5 bases and J lost 7 bases. CDR3 size: 13 residues. This chain's CDR3 is CASSNPGQNEAFF. The CDR3 DNA is TGTGCCAGCAGCAATCCGGGACAGAATGAAGCTTTCTTT.

The table lists this clonotype with a few counts. The chain has TRBV7-9 and TRBJ2-2; a possible D gene is TRBD1 (5 bases). There are 15 residues in the CDR3. Looked up from germline, CDR1 is SEHNR and CDR2 is FQNEAQ (reference sequence). Trimming removed 1 base from V and 4 bases from J, with 10 bases in between. The CDR3 DNA reads TGTGCCAGCAGCTTAGGAAGGGGCCCCACCGGGGAGCTGTTTTTT. Translated, it gives CASSLGRGPTGELFF.

This clonotype appeared many times. The chain uses TRBV7-2 and TRBJ1-2; 7 bases are a match to TRBD1. Trimming at V came to 3 bases and at J to 8 bases, leaving 9 bases not matched to a gene. CDR3 length equals 14 residues. Germline V lookup: CDR1 SGHTA, CDR2 FQGNSA. The CDR3 DNA follows: TGTGCCAGCAGCTTGAGGGGGCAGGGCAAAGGCTACACCTTC. As protein: CASSLRGQGKGYTF.

This clonotype has ten or more counts. The chain is built from TRBV7-9 and TRBJ2-1, with TRBD2 as a possible D gene (6 bases). This CDR3 region has 16 residues. The V end was cut by 5 bases, the J end by 0 bases, with 14 bases between. Germline CDR1 is SEHNR and CDR2 is FQNEAQ (reference sequence). In DNA form, the CDR3 reads TGTGCCAGCAGCGGCACGCGGGGCAGCTCCTACAATGAGCAGTTCTTC. Protein: CASSGTRGSSYNEQFF. The variable domain in full, with the rest retrieved from reference TRBV7-9 and TRBJ2-1, is DTGVSQNPRHKITKRGQNVTFRCDPISEHNRLYWYRQTLGQGPEFLTYFQNEAQLEKSRLLSDRFSAERPKGSFSTLEIQRTEQGDSAMYLCASSGTRGSSYNEQFFGPGTRLTVL.

The chain recombines TRBV30 with TRBJ2-5; perhaps TRBD2 as D (6 bases). Germline V gene lookup returns CDR1 GTSNPN and CDR2 SVGIG (reference sequence). Trimming took 2 bases from V and 5 from J, leaving 12 bases between them. The CDR3 runs 13 residues. In nucleotides, the CDR3 is TGTGCCTGGAGTCGGGGGTACGGGGAGACCCAGTACTTC. It specifies CAWSRGYGETQYF.

This chain uses TRBV7-8 with TRBJ1-1, with D maybe TRBD1 (6 bases). The V end was cut by 5 bases, the J end by 1 base, with 14 bases between. The CDR3 spans 15 residues. The germline V gene has CDR1 SGHVS and CDR2 FQNEAQ. The CDR3, as DNA: TGTGCCAGCAGCACCCGGGGGGGGGCGAACACTGAAGCTTTCTTT. Residues: CASSTRGGANTEAFF.

This clonotype has at least ten counts. CDR3 amino acids: CSVQQGLNTEAFF. In DNA, the CDR3 is TGCAGCGTTCAACAGGGACTGAACACTGAAGCTTTCTTT. This chain joins TRBV29-1 and TRBJ1-1; possible D gene TRBD1, 6 bases. Germline assignment: CDR1 SQVTM and CDR2 ANQGSEA. The CDR3 has 13 amino acids. The V gene lost 5 bases and the J gene lost 0 bases, with 10 bases spanning the gap.

There are many counts of this clonotype. This chain uses TRBV20-1 with TRBJ2-3; 11 positions match TRBD2. Unmatched junction bases numbered 10, after V lost 3 bases and J lost 2 bases. CDR3 length: 17 amino acids. Germline V gives CDR1 DFQATT, CDR2 SNEGSKA (reference sequence). This CDR3 is CSASPPSGRIFTDTQYF. The CDR3, as DNA: TGCAGTGCTAGTCCCCCTAGCGGGAGGATTTTCACAGATACGCAGTATTTT.

The chain employs TRBV6-2 or TRBV6-3 and TRBJ1-5; 7 nucleotides match TRBD1. Germline loops: CDR1 MNHEY, CDR2 SVGEGT. V lost 5 bases and J lost 3; bases outside the gene matches: 4. CDR3 length: 14 residues. As DNA, the CDR3 is TGTGCCAGCAGTGCGGGACAGCTCAATCAGCCCCAGCATTTT. The encoded protein is CASSAGQLNQPQHF.

This clonotype was seen at least ten times. The chain carries TRBV7-2 and TRBJ2-1; 10 nucleotides align to TRBD1. Germline loops: CDR1 SGHTA, CDR2 FQGNSA. V lost 3 bases, J lost 8 bases, and 7 bases stayed unmatched. This CDR3 spans 15 amino acids. CDR3 loop: CASSFLGQGRDEQFF. In DNA, the CDR3 is TGTGCCAGCAGCTTTTTGGGACAGGGGCGCGATGAGCAGTTCTTC.

This clonotype came up many times. The CDR3 DNA is TGTGCCAGCAGCTCCCCGCTGGGGGCCCCCTACGAGCAGTACTTC. Encoded protein: CASSSPLGAPYEQYF. The rearrangement joins TRBV7-8 to TRBJ2-7; a weak D match, TRBD1 (6 bases). Germline V gene lookup returns CDR1 SGHVS and CDR2 FQNEAQ. CDR3 length equals 15 residues. Trimming cost V 4 bases and J 2 bases, with 15 bases left between them.

This clonotype has a handful of counts. This rearrangement joins TRBV6-5 to TRBJ2-2; D is possibly TRBD2 (6 bases). The CDR3 covers 21 residues. Trimming removed 0 bases at V and 4 bases at J, with 27 bases between. Looked up from germline, CDR1 is MNHEY and CDR2 is SVGAGI. CDR3 amino acids: CASSYSRVPLRTTVSTGELFF. For the CDR3, the DNA is TGTGCCAGCAGTTACTCGAGGGTACCCCTGCGGACTACAGTCTCCACCGGGGAGCTGTTTTTT.

This clonotype rates as medium-sized. The CDR3 DNA follows: TGTGCCAGCAGTTTAACCCGCCTTGGGGAAGCCAAAAACATTCAGTACTTC. Translation gives CASSLTRLGEAKNIQYF. The genes are TRBV28 and TRBJ2-4; no clear D. The CDR3 runs 17 residues. Germline V CDR1 and CDR2: MDHEN, SYDVKM. V was cut by 2 bases and J by 0 bases, with 14 bases left in between. Together with reference TRBV28 and TRBJ2-4, the CDR3 gives the full variable domain: DVKVTQSSRYLVKRTGEKVFLECVQDMDHENMFWYRQDPGLGLRLIYFSYDVKMKEKGDIPEGYSVSREKKERFSLILESASTNQTSMYLCASSLTRLGEAKNIQYFGAGTRLSVL.

Ten or more counts support this clonotype. The chain uses TRBV5-1 and TRBJ1-1; TRBD1 might be the D (5 bases). V gave up 2 bases and J gave up 4 bases, with 15 bases separating them. The CDR3 is 15 amino acids. Per the germline V gene, CDR1 is SGHRS and CDR2 is YFSETQ. The CDR3 here is CASSLTPGYGTEAFF. The DNA of the CDR3 is TGCGCCAGCAGCTTAACACCAGGGTACGGCACTGAAGCTTTCTTT.

V gene TRBV28 combines with J gene TRBJ2-3, with D hard to call. The CDR3 loop spans 13 amino acids. From germline, CDR1 is MDHEN and CDR2 SYDVKM. V shed 6 bases and J shed 6 bases, with 13 bases lying between them. As DNA, the CDR3 is TGTGCCAGCAGACCCGTTAGAGCTGATACGCAGTATTTT. Encoded protein: CASRPVRADTQYF.

This clonotype was picked up many times. The chain is built from TRBV7-2 and TRBJ2-5; TRBD1 agrees at 7 bases. This CDR3 is 14 amino acids long. The germline CDR1 and CDR2 sequences are SGHTA and FQGNSA. V shed 5 bases, J shed 4 bases, and the junction held 7 bases outside the gene matches. The chain's CDR3 is CASSPSTGRETQYF. CDR3 bases: TGTGCCAGCAGCCCCTCGACAGGGAGAGAGACCCAGTACTTC.

This clonotype was found many times. The chain recombines TRBV6-2 or TRBV6-3 with TRBJ1-2; D is ambiguous. The CDR3 runs 13 residues. Trimming shortened V by 6 bases and J by 6 bases, and 14 bases separated the two germline ends. Germline CDR1 and CDR2: MNHEY and SVGEGT. The CDR3, as DNA: TGTGCCAGCAGCCCCGTGGGGAACCATGGCTACACCTTC. Protein product: CASSPVGNHGYTF.

This clonotype was recorded at least ten times. The chain has TRBV6-5 and TRBJ1-1, with TRBD1 matching over 7 bases. CDR1 and CDR2 from the germline V gene are MNHEY and SVGAGI. This CDR3 has 14 residues. V was pared by 5 bases and J by 0 bases, with 3 bases of the junction left unmatched. CDR3 sequence (DNA): TGTGCCAGCAGTATCACAGGGGTGAACACTGAAGCTTTCTTT. Its protein is CASSITGVNTEAFF.

Ten or more counts support this clonotype. The chain carries TRBV28 and TRBJ1-5, with 10 bases identical to TRBD1. This CDR3 region has 16 residues. From germline, CDR1 is MDHEN and CDR2 SYDVKM. The V segment lost 3 bases and the J segment 4 bases; nucleotides outside the gene matches: 6. The CDR3 loop is CASSFPGTGANQPQHF. The DNA of the CDR3 is TGTGCCAGCAGTTTCCCCGGGACAGGGGCAAATCAGCCCCAGCATTTT.

This clonotype showed up many times. This sequence joins TRBV7-2 and TRBJ1-5; D unresolved. The V gene lost 2 bases and the J gene lost 7 bases, with 9 bases spanning the gap. The CDR3 has 13 residues. CDR1 SGHTA and CDR2 FQGNSA come from the germline V gene. The CDR3 spells CASSLWVGQPQHF. The CDR3 nucleotides read TGTGCCAGCAGCTTATGGGTCGGACAGCCCCAGCATTTT. The full variable domain, with the rest looked up from reference TRBV7-2 and TRBJ1-5, is GAGVSQSPSNKVTEKGKDVELRCDPISGHTALYWYRQSLGQGLEFLIYFQGNSAPDKSGLPSDRFSAERTGGSVSTLTIQRTQQEDSAVYLCASSLWVGQPQHFGDGTRLSIL.